This T cell receptor (beta chain) was captured by sequencing in a study of control samples from healthy donors and cancer patients. The germline gives CDR1 GTSNPN, CDR2 SVGIG (reference sequence). The CDR3 runs 13 residues. Deletions cut 3 bases from V and 7 bases from J, with 13 bases between. Turning to this clone: The sample carries other DNA sequences with the same CDR3.

The method was immunoSEQ multiplex PCR; TCRdb's version includes in-frame clones alone and lacks a portion of them. The sample lists some 120,000 clones, roughly 92% occurring once. This sequence originates from a man of 80 years or more with head and neck cancer. The J gene is TRBJ1-5, the V gene TRBV30; D is perhaps TRBD1 (5 bases). Sequenced input: PBMCs. The CDR3 is CAWSDSFNQPQHF. The CDR3 DNA reads TGTGCCTGGAGCGACAGTTTCAACCAGCCCCAGCATTTT.